This T cell receptor beta chain was sequenced for a study of beta chain features in type 1 diabetes. Between the trimmed V and J ends, which lost 1 base and 3 bases, there was a span of 13 bases. CDR3 size: 15 residues. CDR1 and CDR2 from the germline V gene are KGHSH and LQKENI. General study points: Researchers report that Type 1 diabetes patients had moderately but significantly shorter TCRB CDR3s across all four CD4+ subsets.

Of the isolated RNA, all was reverse transcribed, and so the sequenced material was expressed TCRB transcripts. Using immunoSEQ multiplex PCR, the repertoire was profiled, and TCRdb retains in-frame clones only, with some absent. The data show roughly 300,000 clones, approximately 14% seen once. Remarks on this clone: Its specificity is not known.

This TCR came from a man under 40 with type 1 diabetes. The chain couples TRBV18 to TRBJ2-7; maybe TRBD1 (5 bases). The sequenced sample was naive CD4+ T cells from blood. CDR3 sequence: CASSPRGRRIYEQYF. In DNA, the CDR3 is TGTGCCAGCTCACCACGGGGCCGTAGAATCTACGAGCAGTACTTC.